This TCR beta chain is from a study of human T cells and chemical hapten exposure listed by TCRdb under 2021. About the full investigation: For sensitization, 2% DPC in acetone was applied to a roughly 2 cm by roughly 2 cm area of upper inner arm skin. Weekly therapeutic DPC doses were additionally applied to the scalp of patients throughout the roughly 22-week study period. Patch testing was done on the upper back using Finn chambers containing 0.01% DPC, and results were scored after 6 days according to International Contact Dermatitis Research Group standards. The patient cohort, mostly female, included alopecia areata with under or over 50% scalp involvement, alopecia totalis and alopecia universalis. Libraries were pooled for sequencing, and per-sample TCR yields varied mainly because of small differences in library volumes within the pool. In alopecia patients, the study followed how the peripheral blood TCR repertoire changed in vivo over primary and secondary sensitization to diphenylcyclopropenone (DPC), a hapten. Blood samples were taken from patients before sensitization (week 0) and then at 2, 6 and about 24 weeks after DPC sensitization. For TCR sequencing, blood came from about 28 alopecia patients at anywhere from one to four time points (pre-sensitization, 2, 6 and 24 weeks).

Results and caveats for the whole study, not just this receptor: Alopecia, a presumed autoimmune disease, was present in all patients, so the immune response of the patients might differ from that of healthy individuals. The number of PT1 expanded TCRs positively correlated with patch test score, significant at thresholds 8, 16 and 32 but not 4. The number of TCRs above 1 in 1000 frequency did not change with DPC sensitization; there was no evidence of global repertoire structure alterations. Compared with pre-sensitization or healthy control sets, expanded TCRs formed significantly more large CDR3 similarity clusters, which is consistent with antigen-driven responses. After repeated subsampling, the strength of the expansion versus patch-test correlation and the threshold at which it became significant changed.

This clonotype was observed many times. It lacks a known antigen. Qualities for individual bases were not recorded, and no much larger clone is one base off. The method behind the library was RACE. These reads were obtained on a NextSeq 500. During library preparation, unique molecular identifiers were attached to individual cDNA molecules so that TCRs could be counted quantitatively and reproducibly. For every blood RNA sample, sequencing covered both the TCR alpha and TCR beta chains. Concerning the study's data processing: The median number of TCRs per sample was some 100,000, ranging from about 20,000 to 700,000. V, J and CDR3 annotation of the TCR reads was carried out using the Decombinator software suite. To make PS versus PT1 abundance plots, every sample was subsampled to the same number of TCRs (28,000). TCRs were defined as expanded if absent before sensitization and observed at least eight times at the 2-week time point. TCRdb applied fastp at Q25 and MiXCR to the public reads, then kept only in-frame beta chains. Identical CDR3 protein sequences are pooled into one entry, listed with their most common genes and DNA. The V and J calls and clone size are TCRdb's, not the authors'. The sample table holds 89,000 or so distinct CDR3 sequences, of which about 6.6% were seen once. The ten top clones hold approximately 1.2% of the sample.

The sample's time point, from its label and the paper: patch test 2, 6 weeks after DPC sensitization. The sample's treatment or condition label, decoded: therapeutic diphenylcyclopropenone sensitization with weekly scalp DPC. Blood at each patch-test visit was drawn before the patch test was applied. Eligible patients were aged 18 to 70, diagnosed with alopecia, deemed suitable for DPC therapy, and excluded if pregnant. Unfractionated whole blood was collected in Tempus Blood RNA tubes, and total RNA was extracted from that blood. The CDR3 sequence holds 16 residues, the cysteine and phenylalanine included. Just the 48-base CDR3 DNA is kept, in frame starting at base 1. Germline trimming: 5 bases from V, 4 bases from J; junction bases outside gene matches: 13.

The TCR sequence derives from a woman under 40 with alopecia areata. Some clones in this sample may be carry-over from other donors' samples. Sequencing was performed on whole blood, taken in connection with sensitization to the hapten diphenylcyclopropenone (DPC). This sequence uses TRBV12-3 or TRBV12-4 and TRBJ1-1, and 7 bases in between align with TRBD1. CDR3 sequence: CASSITDRPGGTEAFF. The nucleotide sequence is TGTGCCAGCAGTATCACGGACAGGCCAGGGGGCACTGAAGCTTTCTTT.